Listed here are 22 T cell receptor beta chains from one sample, sequenced in a study of cytomegalovirus exposure and HLA in healthy donors. A multiplex PCR was run with 60 Vbeta primers and 13 Jbeta primers. Sequenced by immunoSEQ multiplex PCR; TCRdb stores in-frame clones only, minus some. In the table there are fewer than 150,000 clones, around 77% of which are singletons. Input material: PBMCs. The receptor set was obtained from a man aged 50 or older in good health and CMV-seropositive.

The chain is built from TRBV18 and TRBJ1-2; D call uncertain. Looked up from germline, CDR1 is KGHSH and CDR2 is LQKENI. With 1 base removed from V and 7 bases from J, the gap between germline ends came to 13 bases. The CDR3 covers 14 residues. CDR3 bases: TGTGCCAGCTCACCACTAACAAGTCAAAGTGGCTACACCTTC. Residues: CASSPLTSQSGYTF.

The chain uses TRBV7-3 and TRBJ2-3; TRBD1 aligns across 10 bases. There are 20 residues in the CDR3. Trimming removed 3 bases from V and 0 bases from J; junction bases left unmatched: 15. Germline CDR1 SGHTA, CDR2 FQGTGA. The CDR3 region has the DNA TGTGCCAGCAGCTTCACAACTGGGGACAGGGGCCGGGAAAGCACAGATACGCAGTATTTT. It yields the protein CASSFTTGDRGRESTDTQYF.

The chain combines TRBV7-9 with TRBJ1-1, with a tentative D call TRBD1 (6 bases). V lost 2 bases and J 4 bases, leaving 14 bases between the germline ends. The germline CDR1 and CDR2 sequences are SEHNR and FQNEAQ (reference sequence). The CDR3 length is 15 residues. The CDR3 is CASSLRGGESTEAFF. The CDR3 DNA follows: TGTGCCAGCAGCTTACGCGGGGGCGAGAGCACTGAAGCTTTCTTT.

The chain carries TRBV5-1 and TRBJ1-1; D ambiguous. Trimming took off 5 bases at V and 1 base at J, with 12 bases between the two ends. Germline V gives CDR1 SGHRS, CDR2 YFSETQ. The CDR3 spans 14 residues. The CDR3, as DNA: TGCGCCAGCAGACGCGGACTGTCGAACACTGAAGCTTTCTTT. Protein: CASRRGLSNTEAFF.

The V call is TRBV2, the J call TRBJ1-5, with D possibly being TRBD1 (5 bases). The ends were cut back, 5 bases at V and 6 bases at J, with 17 bases in the middle. The CDR3 totals 15 residues. Germline-derived CDR1 and CDR2 are SNHLY and FYNNEI. The CDR3 nucleotides are TGTGCCAGCAGTCTCTATGCCAGGGAGGGTCAGCCCCAGCATTTT. Residues: CASSLYAREGQPQHF.

This clone was seen only a few times. This sequence joins TRBV14 and TRBJ1-2; D perhaps matches TRBD1 (5 bases). CDR3 size: 14 residues. V was shortened by 0 bases and J by 4 bases, with 9 bases between the two germline ends. Looked up from germline, CDR1 is SGHDN and CDR2 is FVKESK. The CDR3 sequence: CASSQDVTGYGYTF. DNA of the CDR3: TGTGCCAGCAGCCAAGATGTAACAGGCTATGGCTACACCTTC.

This clone was seen only once. J is TRBJ1-2 and V is TRBV6-1; D is perhaps TRBD1 (6 bases). The CDR3 sequence is 15 residues long. Trimming pared 3 bases from V and 1 base from J, leaving 12 bases between. The germline V gene has CDR1 MNHNS and CDR2 SASEGT. CDR3 residues: CASSEGGALNYGYTF. As DNA, the CDR3 is TGTGCCAGCAGTGAGGGGGGGGCCCTTAACTATGGCTACACCTTC.

The chain employs TRBV19 and TRBJ1-5, with D perhaps matching TRBD1 (5 bases). From germline, CDR1 is LNHDA and CDR2 SQIVND (reference sequence). Trimming took off 7 bases at V and 5 bases at J, with 15 bases between the two ends. The CDR3 contains 14 residues. The CDR3 region is CASTLTGGYQPQHF. CDR3 in DNA: TGTGCCAGTACCCTAACCGGGGGGTATCAGCCCCAGCATTTT.

The V call is TRBV29-1, the J call TRBJ2-5, with 8 bases matching TRBD1. V shed 6 bases and J 5 bases; nucleotides not matched to a gene: 5. This CDR3 is 12 amino acids long. Germline V CDR1 and CDR2: SQVTM, ANQGSEA. The CDR3 is CSVGQGRETQYF. DNA for the CDR3: TGCAGCGTAGGACAGGGAAGGGAGACCCAGTACTTC. Supplemented by reference TRBV29-1 and TRBJ2-5, the full variable domain reads SAVISQKPSRDICQRGTSLTIQCQVDSQVTMMFWYRQQPGQSLTLIATANQGSEATYESGFVIDKFPISRPNLTFSTLTVSNMSPEDSSIYLCSVGQGRETQYFGPGTRLLVL.

This clone has more than one count but fewer than ten. The CDR3: CASSFRRTGVELFF. CDR3 in DNA: TGTGCCAGCAGCTTCAGACGGACCGGGGTAGAACTGTTTTTT. The rearrangement joins TRBV5-6 to TRBJ1-4; D not resolved. CDR1 SGHDT and CDR2 YYEEEE come from the germline V gene. Between the trimmed V and J ends, which lost 2 bases and 12 bases, there was a span of 17 bases. The CDR3 length is 14 residues.

The rearrangement uses TRBV4-1 and TRBJ2-5; perhaps TRBD1 as D (5 bases). Germline V gene lookup returns CDR1 MGHRA and CDR2 YSYEKL. The CDR3 is 15 residues long. V dropped 0 bases and J dropped 2 bases, with 10 bases sitting between them. The CDR3 spells CASSQDGHEQETQYF. CDR3 sequence (DNA): TGCGCCAGCAGCCAAGACGGACACGAACAAGAGACCCAGTACTTC.

This clone has only one observation. This chain connects TRBV28 to TRBJ2-3, with unresolved D. The length of the CDR3 is 13 residues. Trimming removed 4 bases from V and 0 bases from J, with 5 bases in between. CDR1 is MDHEN and CDR2 is SYDVKM in the germline V gene. The CDR3 coding sequence is TGTGCCAGCAGTTGGCCTAGCACAGATACGCAGTATTTT. It translates to CASSWPSTDTQYF.

Here the CDR3 DNA reads TGTGCCAGTAGTCCCGACAGGGGTTCAGGGGGCTACACCTTC. This gives the protein CASSPDRGSGGYTF. The chain is built from TRBV19 and TRBJ1-2; TRBD1 matches at 8 bases. The ends lost 5 bases at V and 8 bases at J; junction bases unmatched: 10. Per the germline V gene, CDR1 is LNHDA and CDR2 is SQIVND (reference sequence). The CDR3 totals 14 residues.

This clone was seen more than once but under ten times. The V call is TRBV4-1, the J call TRBJ1-1; 9 positions match TRBD1. Germline trimming cut 2 bases from V and 11 bases from J; bases unmatched to any gene: 15. The CDR3 has 16 amino acids. Germline CDR1 is MGHRA and CDR2 is YSYEKL. CDR3 region: CASSQPPLGQGLGAFF. The CDR3 nucleotides read TGCGCCAGCAGCCAACCACCACTGGGACAGGGTTTGGGTGCTTTCTTT.

This chain connects TRBV28 to TRBJ1-4, with 7 positions matching TRBD1. CDR1 and CDR2 from the germline V gene are MDHEN and SYDVKM. With V trimmed by 4 bases and J by 5 bases, 4 bases remained unmatched. This CDR3 is built from 14 residues. As DNA, the CDR3 is TGTGCCAGCAGTTCAGGGACAGTAAATGAAAAACTGTTTTTT. Protein product: CASSSGTVNEKLFF.

The rearrangement uses TRBV28 and TRBJ1-2; D might be TRBD1 (6 bases). Trimming took 2 bases from V and 0 from J, leaving 10 bases between them. CDR1 and CDR2 from the germline V gene are MDHEN and SYDVKM. CDR3 size: 15 residues. This CDR3 is CASSLMQGTNYGYTF. CDR3 in DNA: TGTGCCAGCAGTTTAATGCAGGGGACTAACTATGGCTACACCTTC.

The gene calls are TRBV6-6 and TRBJ1-5; D ambiguous. The CDR3 has 15 residues. Germline V gives CDR1 MNHNY, CDR2 SVGAGI (reference sequence). The V end was cut by 4 bases, the J end by 1 base, with 11 bases between. In nucleotides, the CDR3 is TGTGCCAGCAGTTCTAGGTTGTCGAGCAATCAGCCCCAGCATTTT. Protein: CASSSRLSSNQPQHF.

The CDR3 region has the DNA TGTGCCAGCAGCTTTCCAAATTCACCCCTCCACTTT. This sequence encodes CASSFPNSPLHF. The V call is TRBV5-6, the J call TRBJ1-6; D gene ambiguous. Germline V gives CDR1 SGHDT, CDR2 YYEEEE. With 2 bases removed from V and 7 bases from J, the gap between germline ends came to 4 bases. This CDR3 spans 12 amino acids.

This chain connects TRBV5-4 to TRBJ2-5; 9 bases agree with TRBD2. This CDR3 has 16 residues. Trimming at V came to 0 bases and at J to 5 bases, leaving 8 bases not matched to a gene. CDR1 is SGHNT and CDR2 is YYREEE in the germline V gene (reference sequence). The CDR3 DNA reads TGTGCCAGCAGCTTGGGGTTAGCGGGAGCCTCGGAGACCCAGTACTTC. Residues: CASSLGLAGASETQYF.

The chain links TRBV27 to TRBJ2-2, with D perhaps matching TRBD1 (6 bases). The J call may be mistaken, given a closer DNA end match to TRBJ1-3. This CDR3 is 13 amino acids long. In germline, CDR1 is MNHEY, CDR2 SMNVEV (reference sequence). DNA of the CDR3: TGTGCCAGCAGGGGGGCTACGGACAACACCATATATTTT. It specifies CASRGATDNTIYF.

This chain connects TRBV7-2 to TRBJ2-7, with TRBD2 matching over 10 bases. The CDR3 has 14 residues. CDR1 is SGHTA and CDR2 is FQGNSA in the germline V gene. The junction had 3 bases not matched to a gene; V was cut back by 5 bases and J by 2 bases. The CDR3 nucleotides read TGTGCCAGCAGCCGGACTAGCGGAACCTACGAGCAGTACTTC. This gives the protein CASSRTSGTYEQYF.

The rearrangement links TRBV30 to TRBJ1-2; the match to TRBD1 covers 9 bases. Germline lookup yields CDR1 GTSNPN and CDR2 SVGIG (reference sequence). V lost 3 bases to trimming and J lost 6 bases; unmatched junction nucleotides: 5. The CDR3 has 13 residues. CDR3 in amino acids: CAWRQGAGNGYTF. The DNA for the CDR3 is TGTGCCTGGAGACAGGGGGCGGGAAATGGCTACACCTTC.